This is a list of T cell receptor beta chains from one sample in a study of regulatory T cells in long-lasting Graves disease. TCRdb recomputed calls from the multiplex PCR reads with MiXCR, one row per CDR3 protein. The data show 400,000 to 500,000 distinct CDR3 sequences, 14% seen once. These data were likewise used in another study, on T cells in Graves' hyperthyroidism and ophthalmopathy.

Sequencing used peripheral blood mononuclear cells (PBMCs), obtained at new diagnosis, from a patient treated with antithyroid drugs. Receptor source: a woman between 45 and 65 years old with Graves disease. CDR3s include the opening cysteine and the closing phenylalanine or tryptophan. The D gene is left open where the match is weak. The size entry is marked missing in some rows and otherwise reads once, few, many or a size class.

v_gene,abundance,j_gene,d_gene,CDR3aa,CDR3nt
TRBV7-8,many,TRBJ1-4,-,CASSYRFALNNEKLFF,TGTGCCAGCAGCTACCGATTTGCGCTTAATAATGAAAAACTGTTTTTT
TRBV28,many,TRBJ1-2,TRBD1,CASSQPGQEVYGYTF,TGTGCCAGCAGTCAACCCGGACAGGAAGTATATGGCTACACCTTC
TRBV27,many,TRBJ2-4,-,CASSFGAKNIQYF,TGTGCCAGCAGTTTTGGGGCCAAAAACATTCAGTACTTC
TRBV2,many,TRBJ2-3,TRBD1,CAVRSRGPSTDTQYF,TGTGCCGTGAGATCCAGGGGGCCGAGCACAGATACGCAGTATTTT
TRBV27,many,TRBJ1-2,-,CASSPRGGNYGYTF,TGTGCCAGCAGCCCTCGTGGGGGCAACTATGGCTACACCTTC
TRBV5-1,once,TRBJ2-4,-,CASSVGWAGNIQYF,TGCGCCAGCAGCGTAGGATGGGCGGGAAACATTCAGTACTTC
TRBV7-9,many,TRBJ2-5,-,CASSLTTVAGGYVETQYF,TGTGCCAGCAGCTTAACTACCGTAGCCGGGGGCTATGTTGAGACCCAGTACTTC
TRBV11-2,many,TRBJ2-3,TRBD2,CASSLDRASGSLADTQYF,TGTGCCAGCAGCTTAGATCGAGCTAGCGGGAGTCTCGCAGATACGCAGTATTTT
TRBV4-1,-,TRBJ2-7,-,CASSQLGTNPYEQYF,TGCGCCAGCAGCCAATTGGGGACAAACCCCTACGAGCAGTACTTC
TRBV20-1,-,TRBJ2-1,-,CSALPLLSSYNEQFF,TGCAGTGCCCTCCCGTTACTGAGCTCCTACAATGAGCAGTTCTTC
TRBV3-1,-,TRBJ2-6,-,CASSQQGNGVLTF,TGTGCCAGCAGCCAACAAGGGAACGGCGTCCTGACTTTC
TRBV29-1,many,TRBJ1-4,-,CSVALGGREKLFF,TGCAGCGTTGCTTTAGGGGGAAGAGAAAAACTGTTTTTT
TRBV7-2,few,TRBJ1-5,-,CASSRVGGNQPQHF,TGTGCCAGCAGCAGGGTAGGAGGCAATCAGCCCCAGCATTTT
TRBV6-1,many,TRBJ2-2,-,CASNRNTGELFF,TGTGCCAGCAACAGGAACACCGGGGAGCTGTTTTTT
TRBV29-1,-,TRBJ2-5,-,CSVDLGKKTQYF,TGCAGCGTTGACCTCGGGAAAAAGACCCAGTACTTC
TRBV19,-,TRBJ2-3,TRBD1,CVSSIQGSVTDTQYF,TGTGTCAGTAGTATACAGGGGAGTGTCACAGATACGCAGTATTTT
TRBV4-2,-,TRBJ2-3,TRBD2,CASSQSGTSGPRGGTDTQYF,TGTGCCAGCAGCCAATCGGGGACTAGCGGCCCAAGGGGGGGTACAGATACGCAGTATTTT
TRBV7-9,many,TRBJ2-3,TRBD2,CASSPFGGRATDTQYF,TGTGCCAGCAGCCCGTTTGGGGGGAGGGCCACAGATACGCAGTATTTT
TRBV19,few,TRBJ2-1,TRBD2,CASSTNTGLAGANEQFF,TGTGCCAGTAGTACAAACACGGGACTAGCGGGAGCTAATGAGCAGTTCTTC
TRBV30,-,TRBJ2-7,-,CAWSSYSYEQYF,TGTGCCTGGAGCTCCTACTCCTACGAGCAGTACTTC
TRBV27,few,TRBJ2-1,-,CASRRPPYNEQFF,TGTGCCAGCAGGCGGCCTCCCTACAATGAGCAGTTCTTC
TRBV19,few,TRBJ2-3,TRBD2,CATRRGADTQYF,TGTGCCACCCGGCGGGGGGCAGATACGCAGTATTTT
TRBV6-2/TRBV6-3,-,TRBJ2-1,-,CASTRAGTYNEQFF,TGTGCCAGTACCCGGGCAGGGACGTACAATGAGCAGTTCTTC
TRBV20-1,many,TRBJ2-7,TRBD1,CSASRGPEQYF,TGCAGTGCTAGCAGGGGGCCCGAGCAGTACTTC
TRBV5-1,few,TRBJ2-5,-,CASSLGGPTPETQYF,TGCGCCAGCAGCTTGGGCGGTCCAACACCGGAGACCCAGTACTTC
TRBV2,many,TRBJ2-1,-,CASSPGQSYNEQFF,TGTGCCAGCAGCCCGGGACAATCCTACAATGAGCAGTTCTTC
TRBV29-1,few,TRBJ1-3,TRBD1,CSVQWTGTGNTIYF,TGCAGCGTCCAGTGGACAGGGACTGGAAACACCATATATTTT
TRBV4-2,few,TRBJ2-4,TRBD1,CASSQETGRAKNIQYF,TGTGCCAGCAGCCAAGAGACAGGGAGAGCCAAAAACATTCAGTACTTC
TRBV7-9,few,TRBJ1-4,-,CASSLISDNEKLFF,TGTGCCAGCAGCTTAATTTCGGATAATGAAAAACTGTTTTTT
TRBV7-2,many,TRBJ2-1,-,CASSLGRQITYNEQFF,TGTGCCAGCAGCTTAGGCCGGCAGATCACTTACAATGAGCAGTTCTTC
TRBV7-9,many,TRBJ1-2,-,CASSLGGDGYTF,TGTGCCAGCAGCTTAGGGGGTGATGGCTACACCTTC
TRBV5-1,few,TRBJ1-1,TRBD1,CASSADRAVNTEAFF,TGCGCCAGCAGCGCGGACAGGGCTGTGAACACTGAAGCTTTCTTT